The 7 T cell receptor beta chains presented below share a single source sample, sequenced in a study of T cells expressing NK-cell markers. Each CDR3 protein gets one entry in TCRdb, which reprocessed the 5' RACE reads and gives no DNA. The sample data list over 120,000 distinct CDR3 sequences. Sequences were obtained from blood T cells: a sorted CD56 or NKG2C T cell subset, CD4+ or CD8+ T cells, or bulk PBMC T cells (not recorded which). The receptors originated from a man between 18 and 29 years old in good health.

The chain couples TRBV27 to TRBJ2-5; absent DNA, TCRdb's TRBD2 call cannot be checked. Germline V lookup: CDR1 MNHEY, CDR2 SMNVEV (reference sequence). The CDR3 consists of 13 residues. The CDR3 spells CASSAAVGETQYF.

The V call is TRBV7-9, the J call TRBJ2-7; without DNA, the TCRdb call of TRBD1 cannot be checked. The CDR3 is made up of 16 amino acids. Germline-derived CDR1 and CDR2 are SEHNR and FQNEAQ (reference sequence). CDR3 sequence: CASSLFPDRDAYEQYF.

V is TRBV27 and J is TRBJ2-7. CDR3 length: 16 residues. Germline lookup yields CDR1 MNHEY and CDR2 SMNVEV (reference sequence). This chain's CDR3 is CASSSPWTVSWYEQYF.

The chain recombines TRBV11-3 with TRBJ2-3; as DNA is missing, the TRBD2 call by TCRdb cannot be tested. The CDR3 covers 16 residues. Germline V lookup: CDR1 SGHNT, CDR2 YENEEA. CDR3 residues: CASSPRLGQGADTQYF.

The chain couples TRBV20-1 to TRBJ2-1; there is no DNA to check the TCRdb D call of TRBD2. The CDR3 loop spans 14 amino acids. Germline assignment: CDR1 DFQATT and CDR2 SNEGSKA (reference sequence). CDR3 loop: CSARRSGPYNEQFF.

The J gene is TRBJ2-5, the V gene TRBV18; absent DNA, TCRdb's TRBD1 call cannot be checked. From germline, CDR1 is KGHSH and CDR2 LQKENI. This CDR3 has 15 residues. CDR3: CASSPRDGQQETQYF.

This CDR3 is CSARGANTYEQYF. The chain links TRBV20-1 to TRBJ2-7. CDR1 DFQATT and CDR2 SNEGSKA come from the germline V gene (reference sequence). The CDR3 has 13 amino acids.